This TCR beta chain was retrieved from a study of blood T cell repertoires in COVID-19. Study-level information: There were acute and convalescent COVID-19 samples, and they came from the United States, Italy and Spain. T cells, B-cell-depleted T cells, or PBMCs supplied cDNA or gDNA.

Per the study methods: Estimates of nucleated cell counts were drawn from the amplification of reference gene primers. TCRdb keeps only in-frame clones here, not all; method: immunoSEQ multiplex PCR. V, J and clone size were drawn from that table, and D and trimming were deduced from the DNA. The sample has 200,000 to 300,000 clones; under 90% are singletons. V shed 1 base, J shed 6 bases, and the junction held 4 bases outside the gene matches. CDR1 KGHSH and CDR2 LQKENI come from the germline V gene. The CDR3 is 15 amino acids. The gene calls are TRBV18 and TRBJ2-2; 8 bases line up with TRBD1. The receptor was derived from a man between 60 and 75 years old with acute or convalescent COVID-19. Material: peripheral blood. Here the CDR3 DNA reads TGTGCCAGCTCACCACGCCAGGGGGCGTCCGGGGAGCTGTTTTTT. It is translated as CASSPRQGASGELFF.